A single sample is the source of the 24 T cell receptor beta chains below, sequenced in a study of CD8 T cells in Susac syndrome. An amount of RNA that ranged from about 0.45 to 1 ug was reverse transcribed with random hexamers. MiXCR, applied by TCRdb to the immunoSEQ multiplex PCR reads, yields one record per CDR3 protein. The data contain over 150,000 distinct CDR3 sequences, nearly 95% of them seen just once; the ten biggest clones take up 0.093%. The sequenced material came from CD4+ T cells from PBMCs. The receptor set was obtained from a human donor with multiple sclerosis.

In DNA form, the CDR3 reads TGTGCCTGGAGTCCAGGACAGGGAAGGGGCTACACCTTC. Protein sequence: CAWSPGQGRGYTF. The chain couples TRBV30 to TRBJ1-2; TRBD1 aligns across 8 bases. The CDR3 extends over 13 amino acids. Germline lookup yields CDR1 GTSNPN and CDR2 SVGIG (reference sequence). The V and J ends lost 2 bases and 8 bases, in that order; junction bases with no gene match: 7.

The chain is built from TRBV20-1 and TRBJ1-3; 7 bases match TRBD1. V gave up 3 bases and J gave up 4 bases; unmatched junction bases: 9. In germline, CDR1 is DFQATT, CDR2 SNEGSKA (reference sequence). CDR3 length: 15 amino acids. CDR3 coding DNA: TGCAGTGCTAGGCGCCAGGGGGTTAGCGGAAACACCATATATTTT. Its translation is CSARRQGVSGNTIYF.

The chain carries TRBV20-1 and TRBJ2-3, with D possibly being TRBD1 (5 bases). In germline, CDR1 is DFQATT, CDR2 SNEGSKA (reference sequence). The V end lost 5 bases, the J end lost 5 bases, and 8 bases lay between the germline ends. The CDR3 spans 11 residues. The CDR3 sequence is CSAAQGDTQYF. The CDR3, as DNA: TGCAGTGCTGCTCAGGGAGATACGCAGTATTTT.

The chain uses TRBV2 and TRBJ2-3; no clear D. The germline gives CDR1 SNHLY, CDR2 FYNNEI. This CDR3 contains 15 residues. V was clipped by 2 bases and J by 2 bases, with 11 bases between them. CDR3 protein: CASSEQVFLTDTQYF. In DNA, the CDR3 is TGTGCCAGCAGTGAACAGGTCTTCCTCACAGATACGCAGTATTTT.

This rearrangement joins TRBV6-5 to TRBJ2-5; the D call may be TRBD1 or TRBD2 (5 bases each). The V end was cut by 6 bases, the J end by 5 bases, with 13 bases between. CDR3 length: 13 amino acids. CDR1 is MNHEY and CDR2 is SVGAGI in the germline V gene. Here the CDR3 DNA reads TGTGCCAGCAGGGGACCAATCGGGGAGACCCAGTACTTC. Translation: CASRGPIGETQYF.

The table lists this clonotype with a few counts. The V gene is TRBV6-6, the J gene TRBJ1-1; the match to TRBD1 covers 10 bases. The germline CDR1 and CDR2 sequences are MNHNY and SVGAGI (reference sequence). J lost 7 bases, V lost 5 bases, and 7 bases had no gene match. This CDR3 is built from 14 residues. As DNA, the CDR3 is TGTGCCAGCAGTCCTCGACAGGGGGCAGGTGAAGCTTTCTTT. It yields the protein CASSPRQGAGEAFF.

The chain recombines TRBV3-1 with TRBJ1-6; 7 bases agree with TRBD1. Germline V gene sequence: CDR1 LGHDT, CDR2 YNNKEL (reference sequence). The V segment lost 0 bases and the J segment 4 bases; nucleotides outside the gene matches: 6. The CDR3 runs to 17 residues. The CDR3 protein is CASSQDGRGQYNSPLHF. The CDR3 bases are TGTGCCAGCAGCCAAGATGGGAGGGGGCAATATAATTCACCCCTCCACTTT.

This chain joins TRBV5-6 and TRBJ1-2; no definite D call. Trimming removed 0 bases from V and 1 base from J, with 10 bases in between. The CDR3 runs to 15 residues. Germline CDR1 reads SGHDT; CDR2 reads YYEEEE. CDR3 sequence (DNA): TGTGCCAGCAGCTTGGACCGCGGGATTAACTATGGCTACACCTTC. The encoded protein is CASSLDRGINYGYTF.

V and J are TRBV5-4 and TRBJ2-1, with D unresolved. Deletions cut 3 bases from V and 8 bases from J, with 6 bases between. This CDR3 comprises 11 residues. Germline V gene data show CDR1 as SGHNT and CDR2 as YYREEE (reference sequence). CDR3 sequence: CASSSRDEQFF. The CDR3 DNA is TGTGCCAGCAGCTCTCGGGATGAGCAGTTCTTC.

The chain is built from TRBV4-1 and TRBJ1-5; D may be TRBD1 (5 bases). CDR3 size: 14 residues. The V end was cut by 0 bases, the J end by 8 bases, with 11 bases between. From germline, CDR1 is MGHRA and CDR2 YSYEKL. The CDR3 DNA reads TGCGCCAGCAGCCAAGATAGCCTCAGGGAGCCCCAGCATTTT. Translation gives CASSQDSLREPQHF.

The genes are TRBV3-1 and TRBJ2-1; a possible D gene is TRBD1 (6 bases). Germline values: CDR1 LGHDT, CDR2 YNNKEL (reference sequence). V was cut by 5 bases and J by 3 bases, with 23 bases left in between. CDR3 length: 18 amino acids. Here the CDR3 reads CASSGVRTGSGNYNEQFF. CDR3 in DNA: TGTGCCAGCAGCGGAGTAAGAACAGGGAGTGGGAACTACAATGAGCAGTTCTTC.

This chain links TRBV9 with TRBJ1-2; possibly TRBD1 for D (6 bases). CDR3 length: 14 residues. CDR1 SGDLS and CDR2 YYNGEE come from the germline V gene. V lost 0 bases and J lost 10, with 16 bases in between. The CDR3 sequence is CASSVAGVGENYTF. CDR3 nucleotide sequence: TGTGCCAGCAGCGTAGCAGGGGTAGGGGAAAACTACACCTTC. The whole variable domain, remainder taken from reference TRBV9 and TRBJ1-2, is DSGVTQTPKHLITATGQRVTLRCSPRSGDLSVYWYQQSLDQGLQFLIQYYNGEERAKGNILERFSAQQFPDLHSELNLSSLELGDSALYFCASSVAGVGENYTFGSGTRLTVV.

The chain carries TRBV7-6 and TRBJ2-5; tentatively, D is TRBD1 (6 bases). CDR3 length equals 14 residues. The ends were cut back, 1 base at V and 3 bases at J, with 9 bases in the middle. CDR1 and CDR2 from the germline V gene are SGHVS and FNYEAQ. The CDR3 region has the DNA TGTGCCAGCAGCTTAGGCTACAGGGAAGAGACCCAGTACTTC. This codes for CASSLGYREETQYF.

V is TRBV20-1 and J is TRBJ2-2; 8 nucleotides match TRBD1. The V segment lost 6 bases and the J segment 5 bases; nucleotides outside the gene matches: 5. The germline V gene encodes CDR1 DFQATT and CDR2 SNEGSKA (reference sequence). CDR3 size: 13 residues. The CDR3 protein is CSAPTGGTGELFF. CDR3 sequence (DNA): TGCAGTGCCCCCACAGGGGGGACCGGGGAGCTGTTTTTT.

The gene calls are TRBV14 and TRBJ2-1; no definite D call. Germline CDR1 SGHDN, CDR2 FVKESK. V was trimmed by 0 bases and J by 3 bases, leaving 6 bases between them. The CDR3 totals 14 residues. The CDR3 nucleotides read TGTGCCAGCAGCCAAGAAGGCCACTACAATGAGCAGTTCTTC. Translated: CASSQEGHYNEQFF.

The gene calls are TRBV12-3 or TRBV12-4 and TRBJ2-7; D might be TRBD1 or TRBD2, each matching 5 bases. The CDR3 has 15 residues. V gave up 7 bases and J gave up 6 bases, with 22 bases separating them. The CDR3 is CASTSTGLMGVEQYF. CDR3 coding DNA: TGTGCCAGCACCAGTACAGGACTCATGGGGGTCGAGCAGTACTTC.

The V and J genes are TRBV30 and TRBJ2-5; TRBD1 is a possible D gene (6 bases). Germline CDR1 GTSNPN, CDR2 SVGIG (reference sequence). The CDR3 loop spans 15 amino acids. V was cut by 3 bases and J by 3 bases, with 17 bases left in between. CDR3 residues: CAWRAPGTNKETQYF. The CDR3 nucleotides are TGTGCCTGGAGAGCACCCGGGACAAACAAAGAGACCCAGTACTTC.

The chain employs TRBV24-1 and TRBJ2-1; 9 bases are a match to TRBD2. The junction had 12 bases not matched to a gene; V was cut back by 4 bases and J by 6 bases. This CDR3 spans 17 amino acids. Germline CDR1 reads KGHDR; CDR2 reads SFDVKD. The CDR3 sequence: CATSERVASGNGNEQFF. The CDR3 nucleotides are TGTGCCACCAGTGAGAGGGTGGCTAGCGGGAATGGCAATGAGCAGTTCTTC.

This clonotype was counted a single time. The chain is built from TRBV7-3 and TRBJ2-7; D possibly corresponds to TRBD2 (6 bases). Germline loops: CDR1 SGHTA, CDR2 FQGTGA. The CDR3 totals 13 residues. With 6 bases removed from V and 6 bases from J, the gap between germline ends came to 15 bases. The CDR3 spells CASSSSGGVEQYF. As DNA, the CDR3 is TGTGCCAGCAGTTCAAGTGGAGGGGTCGAGCAGTACTTC.

The chain couples TRBV30 to TRBJ2-3, with TRBD2 identical over 11 bases. J gave up 4 bases and V 8 bases, and 11 bases lay outside the gene matches. The CDR3 is 15 residues long. Germline V gene sequence: CDR1 GTSNPN, CDR2 SVGIG (reference sequence). The DNA for the CDR3 is TGTGCCCTTAGCAAGACTAGCGGGAAAGCAGATACGCAGTATTTT. Its protein is CALSKTSGKADTQYF.

CDR3 sequence reads: CAWSVLEIYGYTF. CDR3 coding DNA: TGTGCCTGGAGTGTATTGGAGATCTATGGCTACACCTTC. This chain joins TRBV30 and TRBJ1-2; no clear D. CDR1 and CDR2 from the germline V gene are GTSNPN and SVGIG (reference sequence). The CDR3 runs to 13 residues. V dropped 0 bases and J dropped 4 bases, with 9 bases sitting between them. Complete variable domain (other parts from reference TRBV30 and TRBJ1-2): SQTIHQWPATLVQPVGSPLSLECTVEGTSNPNLYWYRQAAGRGLQLLFYSVGIGQISSEVPQNLSASRPQDRQFILSSKKLLLSDSGFYLCAWSVLEIYGYTFGSGTRLTVV.

The V gene is TRBV30, the J gene TRBJ2-5; D perhaps matches TRBD2 (5 bases). V was clipped by 4 bases and J by 5 bases, with 8 bases between them. CDR1 is GTSNPN and CDR2 is SVGIG in the germline V gene (reference sequence). CDR3 length equals 11 residues. The CDR3 bases are TGTGCCTGGACTAGCTGGGAGACCCAGTACTTC. This translates into CAWTSWETQYF.

This chain uses TRBV20-1 with TRBJ1-1, with D unclear. The CDR3 is 15 residues long. V was cut by 0 bases and J by 5 bases, with 16 bases left in between. Germline CDR1 is DFQATT and CDR2 is SNEGSKA (reference sequence). CDR3: CSARDPRALETEAFF. As DNA, the CDR3 is TGCAGTGCTAGAGATCCGAGGGCTTTGGAGACTGAAGCTTTCTTT.

This clonotype was counted a single time. The V and J genes are TRBV9 and TRBJ2-3, with 8 bases fitting TRBD2. This CDR3 region has 15 residues. The V segment lost 0 bases and the J segment 4 bases; nucleotides outside the gene matches: 4. Germline V gene sequence: CDR1 SGDLS, CDR2 YYNGEE. The CDR3 DNA reads as TGTGCCAGCAGCGTAGCAGCGGGAGTTCCAGATACGCAGTATTTT. Its translation: CASSVAAGVPDTQYF.